This TCR beta chain was retrieved from a study of shared clonotypes between healthy human individuals. Measured with immunoSEQ multiplex PCR; TCRdb has only the in-frame clones, and not every one. The table lists 2 million to 2.5 million clones, approximately 95% of them singletons. This CDR3 has 13 amino acids. Germline V gene data show CDR1 as SGHRS and CDR2 as YFSETQ. V dropped 2 bases and J dropped 6 bases, with 11 bases sitting between them. The sequenced material came from naive CD4+ T cells sorted from blood. As for subset: CD45RA+ positively selected. V is TRBV5-1 and J is TRBJ1-1; D may be TRBD1 (6 bases). The receptor was isolated from a man aged 18 to 35 in good health. CDR3 residues: CASSLSGGPEAFF. CDR3 nucleotides: TGCGCCAGCAGCTTAAGTGGGGGCCCTGAAGCTTTCTTT.